This T cell receptor beta chain originates from a study of T cell responses to AZD1222 COVID-19 vaccine. Germline V gene data show CDR1 as ENHRY and CDR2 as SYGVKD. The CDR3 sequence is 18 residues long. V shed 3 bases, J shed 0 bases, and the junction held 8 bases outside the gene matches. Clones were read by immunoSEQ multiplex PCR, and TCRdb kept only the in-frame ones, dropping some. This sample has more than 150,000 clones, with less than 95% found just once. The V gene is TRBV10-3, the J gene TRBJ1-4; 9 bases map to TRBD1. This receptor was obtained from an adult in good health. This specimen was peripheral blood, taken on day 0 of AZD1222 vaccination. The CDR3 spells CAISDPDRGGSTNEKLFF. The DNA for the CDR3 is TGTGCCATCAGTGACCCCGACAGGGGGGGTTCAACTAATGAAAAACTGTTTTTT.